Presented here are 20 T cell receptor beta chains from one specimen sequenced in a study of blood T cells in healthy people across ages. Primed by a sample-barcoded 5' primer and a J-beta primer mix, a second PCR proceeded for roughly 6 to 12 cycles. TCRdb reanalysed the 5' RACE reads using MiXCR and keeps one entry per CDR3 protein. This table holds some 1.1 million distinct CDR3 sequences, more than 30% found once. Sequenced material: blood. These receptors were taken from a man younger than 30 in good health.

The chain joins TRBV7-6 to TRBJ2-2; 9 bases fit TRBD1. The CDR3 has 15 amino acids. The germline V gene has CDR1 SGHVS and CDR2 FNYEAQ. J gave up 3 bases and V 1 base, and 0 bases lay outside the gene matches. The CDR3 DNA sequence: TGTGCCAGCAGCTTAGACAGGGGGCACACCGGGGAGCTGTTTTTT. Translation: CASSLDRGHTGELFF.

The chain carries TRBV12-3 or TRBV12-4 and TRBJ2-1; the D is unclear. Trimming left V 6 bases short and J 4 bases short, with 16 bases between. The CDR3 totals 15 residues. CDR3 amino acids: CASSPVVGGYNEQFF. The CDR3 DNA follows: TGTGCCAGCAGCCCGGTAGTGGGTGGGTACAATGAGCAGTTCTTC.

The chain has TRBV7-6 and TRBJ1-2; 9 bases match TRBD1. The germline gives CDR1 SGHVS, CDR2 FNYEAQ. The CDR3 length is 15 residues. The junction had 12 bases not matched to a gene; V was cut back by 5 bases and J by 8 bases. CDR3 coding DNA: TGTGCCAGCAGCGTAGGGACAGGGTCTTCGGGGGGCTACACCTTC. This translates into CASSVGTGSSGGYTF.

The chain employs TRBV20-1 and TRBJ2-5; no reliable D call. The end of the DNA aligns better with TRBJ2-1, so the J call may be wrong. The CDR3 spans 13 residues. The germline V gene has CDR1 DFQATT and CDR2 SNEGSKA (reference sequence). CDR3 DNA: TGCAGTGCTAGAAGGTTAGGGCAAGAGACCCAGTTCTTC. As protein: CSARRLGQETQFF.

This clonotype has only a few counts. The chain uses TRBV4-2 and TRBJ2-1, with 10 positions matching TRBD2. The length of the CDR3 is 17 residues. CDR1 is LGHNA and CDR2 is YNFKEQ in the germline V gene. V lost 0 bases and J lost 1; bases outside the gene matches: 3. DNA for the CDR3: TGTGCCAGCAGCCAAGAACTAGCGGGGTCATCCTACAATGAGCAGTTCTTC. This gives the protein CASSQELAGSSYNEQFF.

The rearrangement links TRBV4-3 to TRBJ1-3; D is ambiguous. The CDR3 has 17 amino acids. The V end was cut by 4 bases, the J end by 3 bases, with 19 bases between. Germline assignment: CDR1 LGHNA and CDR2 YSLEER. The CDR3 loop is CASSLQGREEFGNTIYF. CDR3 DNA sequence: TGCGCCAGCAGCCTCCAAGGGCGGGAAGAATTTGGAAACACCATATATTTT.

This clonotype has at least ten counts. This rearrangement joins TRBV29-1 to TRBJ2-1; the D is unclear. The CDR3 extends over 13 amino acids. Germline V gene data show CDR1 as SQVTM and CDR2 as ANQGSEA. Trimming removed 2 bases at V and 8 bases at J, with 13 bases between. The CDR3 region is CSVERVALDEQFF. The CDR3 DNA follows: TGCAGCGTTGAACGGGTAGCTTTGGATGAGCAGTTCTTC.

This clonotype was seen a few times. The chain joins TRBV2 to TRBJ2-1, with TRBD2 matching 7 bases. V gave up 8 bases and J gave up 2 bases; unmatched junction bases: 9. The CDR3 is 15 residues long. CDR1 SNHLY and CDR2 FYNNEI come from the germline V gene. CDR3 nucleotide sequence: TGTGCCAGCCCTTTAAGCGGGGCCGCCTACAATGAGCAGTTCTTC. Translation gives CASPLSGAAYNEQFF.

This clonotype was detected a few times. Here the CDR3 DNA reads TGTGCCAGCAGCATGTGGGGGCGCGGGTTGAGCACAGATACGCAGTATTTT. This codes for CASSMWGRGLSTDTQYF. The rearrangement uses TRBV7-2 and TRBJ2-3, with D possibly being TRBD1 (6 bases). The CDR3 runs to 17 residues. The V and J ends lost 5 bases and 0 bases respectively, with 18 bases between them. Looked up from germline, CDR1 is SGHTA and CDR2 is FQGNSA.

This clonotype was detected ten times or more. This chain links TRBV9 with TRBJ1-2; no clear D gene. Germline V CDR1 and CDR2: SGDLS, YYNGEE. CDR3 length equals 14 residues. The V end was cut by 2 bases, the J end by 3 bases, with 11 bases between. CDR3 in amino acids: CASSVGRRDYGYTF. DNA of the CDR3: TGTGCCAGCAGCGTTGGGAGACGGGACTATGGCTACACCTTC.

The V and J genes are TRBV5-1 and TRBJ2-3; 10 bases agree with TRBD1. The trim removed 4 bases at V and 6 bases at J, leaving 8 bases unmatched. CDR3 length: 15 residues. From germline, CDR1 is SGHRS and CDR2 YFSETQ. The CDR3 DNA follows: TGCGCCAGCAGCCACCGGGACAGGGGCATGGATACGCAGTATTTT. Translated: CASSHRDRGMDTQYF. The full variable domain, completed using reference TRBV5-1 and TRBJ2-3, is KAGVTQTPRYLIKTRGQQVTLSCSPISGHRSVSWYQQTPGQGLQFLFEYFSETQRNKGNFPGRFSGRQFSNSRSEMNVSTLELGDSALYLCASSHRDRGMDTQYFGPGTRLTVL.

In its sample, this clonotype was seen a few times. The V and J genes are TRBV20-1 and TRBJ2-1; D call uncertain. Germline CDR1 is DFQATT and CDR2 is SNEGSKA (reference sequence). V was shortened by 5 bases and J by 8 bases, with 22 bases between the two germline ends. The CDR3 length is 15 residues. The DNA of the CDR3 is TGCAGTGCTCGACCCAACACCTTAAGACTTGATGAGCAGTTCTTC. This gives the protein CSARPNTLRLDEQFF.

The chain has TRBV20-1 and TRBJ2-3, with a possible D match to TRBD1 (5 bases). The CDR3 is 18 residues long. The germline CDR1 and CDR2 sequences are DFQATT and SNEGSKA (reference sequence). V dropped 0 bases and J dropped 2 bases, with 21 bases sitting between them. Here the CDR3 DNA reads TGCAGTGCTAGAGAACGTATTGGGGCAGGCCGACTCACAGATACGCAGTATTTT. Translating it yields CSARERIGAGRLTDTQYF.

The chain carries TRBV29-1 and TRBJ1-2, with 7 bases matching TRBD1. Germline values: CDR1 SQVTM, CDR2 ANQGSEA. The V and J ends lost 6 bases and 8 bases, in that order; junction bases with no gene match: 12. This CDR3 has 13 amino acids. CDR3 region: CSVDRVGYMGYTF. The CDR3 DNA reads TGCAGCGTCGACAGGGTCGGCTATATGGGCTACACCTTC. Drawing the rest from reference TRBV29-1 and TRBJ1-2, the complete variable domain is SAVISQKPSRDICQRGTSLTIQCQVDSQVTMMFWYRQQPGQSLTLIATANQGSEATYESGFVIDKFPISRPNLTFSTLTVSNMSPEDSSIYLCSVDRVGYMGYTFGSGTRLTVV.

The rearrangement links TRBV29-1 to TRBJ1-5; 7 bases match TRBD1. Germline V gene sequence: CDR1 SQVTM, CDR2 ANQGSEA. This CDR3 has 16 amino acids. J lost 4 bases, V lost 0 bases, and 9 bases had no gene match. The DNA for the CDR3 is TGCAGCGTTGAAGATCAGGCCAGGGGGGGTAATCAGCCCCAGCATTTT. This translates into CSVEDQARGGNQPQHF.

The chain has TRBV7-9 and TRBJ2-7; TRBD1 agrees at 11 bases. The CDR3 covers 15 residues. Per the germline V gene, CDR1 is SEHNR and CDR2 is FQNEAQ (reference sequence). V shed 5 bases, J shed 6 bases, and the junction held 9 bases outside the gene matches. The CDR3: CASSPGQGVFLEQYF. The CDR3 DNA is TGTGCCAGCAGCCCGGGACAGGGGGTATTCCTCGAGCAGTACTTC.

CDR3 loop: CASSSVAGGREQYF. CDR3 in DNA: TGTGCCAGCAGCTCGGTGGCCGGTGGGCGTGAGCAGTACTTC. The V and J genes are TRBV5-6 and TRBJ2-5; no definite D call. Germline-derived CDR1 and CDR2 are SGHDT and YYEEEE. This CDR3 has 14 residues. Trimming took 3 bases from V and 11 from J, leaving 20 bases between them.

There are a few counts of this clonotype. The V gene is TRBV5-1, the J gene TRBJ1-2, with 8 bases fitting TRBD1. Germline lookup yields CDR1 SGHRS and CDR2 YFSETQ. This CDR3 region has 16 residues. V gave up 5 bases and J gave up 1 base; unmatched junction bases: 10. As DNA, the CDR3 is TGCGCCAGCAGTATCGACTCAGGGGGCATTAACTATGGCTACACCTTC. Translation gives CASSIDSGGINYGYTF. Complete variable domain (other parts from reference TRBV5-1 and TRBJ1-2): KAGVTQTPRYLIKTRGQQVTLSCSPISGHRSVSWYQQTPGQGLQFLFEYFSETQRNKGNFPGRFSGRQFSNSRSEMNVSTLELGDSALYLCASSIDSGGINYGYTFGSGTRLTVV.

Points on this clonotype: This could be a read error, since a much larger clone is one nucleotide away. The V call is TRBV12-3 or TRBV12-4, the J call TRBJ1-2; 8 bases match TRBD1. The V segment lost 6 bases and the J segment 4 bases; nucleotides outside the gene matches: 4. The length of the CDR3 is 13 residues. CDR3 DNA: TGTGCCAGCAGCGTGGGACAGGTCTATGGCTACACCTTC. Protein sequence: CASSVGQVYGYTF.

This clonotype was counted ten times or more. The V call is TRBV12-3 or TRBV12-4, the J call TRBJ1-2; 7 nucleotides align to TRBD1. The CDR3 loop spans 12 amino acids. With 5 bases clipped from V and 6 bases from J, the junction kept 3 bases outside the gene matches. Here the CDR3 reads CASSQGVDGYTF. For the CDR3, the DNA is TGTGCCAGCAGTCAGGGGGTCGATGGCTACACCTTC.